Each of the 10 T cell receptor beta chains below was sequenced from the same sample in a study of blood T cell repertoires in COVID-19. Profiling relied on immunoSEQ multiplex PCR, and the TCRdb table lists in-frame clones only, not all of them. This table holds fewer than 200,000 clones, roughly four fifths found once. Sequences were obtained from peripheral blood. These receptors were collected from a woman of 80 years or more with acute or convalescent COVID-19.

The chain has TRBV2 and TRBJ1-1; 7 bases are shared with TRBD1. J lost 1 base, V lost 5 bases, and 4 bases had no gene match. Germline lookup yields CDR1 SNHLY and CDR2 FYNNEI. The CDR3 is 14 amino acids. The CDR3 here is CASSSRTGNTEAFF. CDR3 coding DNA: TGTGCCAGCAGTAGTCGGACAGGGAACACTGAAGCTTTCTTT.

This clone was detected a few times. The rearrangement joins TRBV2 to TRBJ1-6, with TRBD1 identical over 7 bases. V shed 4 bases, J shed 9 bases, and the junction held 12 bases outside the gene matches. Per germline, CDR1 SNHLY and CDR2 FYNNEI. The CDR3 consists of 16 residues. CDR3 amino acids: CASSATRDRGGSPLHF. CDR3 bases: TGTGCCAGCAGTGCCACCCGGGACAGAGGAGGTTCACCCCTCCACTTT.

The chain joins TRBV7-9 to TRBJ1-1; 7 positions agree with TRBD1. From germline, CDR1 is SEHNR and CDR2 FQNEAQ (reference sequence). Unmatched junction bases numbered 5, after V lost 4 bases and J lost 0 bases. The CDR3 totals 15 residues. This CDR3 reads CASSYPGQMNTEAFF. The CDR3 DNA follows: TGTGCCAGCAGCTACCCGGGACAGATGAACACTGAAGCTTTCTTT.

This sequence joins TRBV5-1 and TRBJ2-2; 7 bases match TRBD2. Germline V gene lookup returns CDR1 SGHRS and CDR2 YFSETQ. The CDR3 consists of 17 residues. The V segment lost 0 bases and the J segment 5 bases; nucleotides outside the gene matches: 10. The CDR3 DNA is TGCGCCAGCAGCTTGGGCCCTACGGGAGGAGGAACCGGGGAGCTGTTTTTT. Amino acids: CASSLGPTGGGTGELFF. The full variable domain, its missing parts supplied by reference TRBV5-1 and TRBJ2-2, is KAGVTQTPRYLIKTRGQQVTLSCSPISGHRSVSWYQQTPGQGLQFLFEYFSETQRNKGNFPGRFSGRQFSNSRSEMNVSTLELGDSALYLCASSLGPTGGGTGELFFGEGSRLTVL.

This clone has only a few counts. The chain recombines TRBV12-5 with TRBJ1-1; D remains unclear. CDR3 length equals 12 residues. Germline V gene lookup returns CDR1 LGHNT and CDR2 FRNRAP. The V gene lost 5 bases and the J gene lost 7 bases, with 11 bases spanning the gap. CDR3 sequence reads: CASGAGVFEAFF. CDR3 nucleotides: TGTGCTAGTGGTGCAGGTGTTTTTGAAGCTTTCTTT.

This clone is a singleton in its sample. CDR3 nucleotides: TGTGCCAGCAGTTACGGGGCAGGGGCTCAGCCCCAGCATTTT. It encodes CASSYGAGAQPQHF. The chain joins TRBV6-5 to TRBJ1-5, with D possibly being TRBD1 (6 bases). The germline V and J ends were trimmed by 2 bases and 6 bases, with 11 bases remaining between them. This CDR3 has 14 amino acids. Germline CDR1 and CDR2: MNHEY and SVGAGI.

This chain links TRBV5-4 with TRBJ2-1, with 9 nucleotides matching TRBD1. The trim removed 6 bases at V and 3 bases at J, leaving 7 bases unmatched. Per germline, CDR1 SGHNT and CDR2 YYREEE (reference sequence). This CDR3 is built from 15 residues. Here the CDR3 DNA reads TGTGCCAGCACCGAACAGGGGGCGGGCTACAATGAGCAGTTCTTC. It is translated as CASTEQGAGYNEQFF.

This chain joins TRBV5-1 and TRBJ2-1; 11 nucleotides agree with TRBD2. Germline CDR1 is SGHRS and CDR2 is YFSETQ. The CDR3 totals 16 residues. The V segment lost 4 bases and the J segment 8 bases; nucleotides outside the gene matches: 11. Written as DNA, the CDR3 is TGCGCCAGCAGCCCAGTAGCGGGAGGGCCAGGCGATGAGCAGTTCTTC. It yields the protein CASSPVAGGPGDEQFF. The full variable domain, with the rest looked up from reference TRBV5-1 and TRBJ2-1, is KAGVTQTPRYLIKTRGQQVTLSCSPISGHRSVSWYQQTPGQGLQFLFEYFSETQRNKGNFPGRFSGRQFSNSRSEMNVSTLELGDSALYLCASSPVAGGPGDEQFFGPGTRLTVL.

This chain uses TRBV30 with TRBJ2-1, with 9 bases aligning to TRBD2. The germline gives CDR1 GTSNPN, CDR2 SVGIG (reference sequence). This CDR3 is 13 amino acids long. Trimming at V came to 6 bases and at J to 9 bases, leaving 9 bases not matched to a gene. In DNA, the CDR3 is TGTGCCTGTTCGTTTAGCGGGAGTGGTGAGCAGTTCTTC. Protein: CACSFSGSGEQFF.

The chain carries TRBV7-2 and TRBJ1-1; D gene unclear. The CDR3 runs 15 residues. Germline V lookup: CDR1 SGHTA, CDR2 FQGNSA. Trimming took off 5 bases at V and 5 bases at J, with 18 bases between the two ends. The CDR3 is CASSLRPVGVTEAFF. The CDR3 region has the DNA TGTGCCAGCAGCCTTCGGCCAGTGGGAGTTACTGAAGCTTTCTTT.